A single sample is the source of the 20 T cell receptor beta chains below, sequenced in a study of T cell responses to AZD1222 COVID-19 vaccine. The assay was immunoSEQ multiplex PCR, and TCRdb's table has in-frame clones only and misses some. The sample has around 150,000 clones, almost 90% seen once; the top ten hold more than 5.5%. The sequencing used peripheral blood, collected on day 0 of AZD1222 vaccination. These receptors were obtained from an adult in good health.

The J gene is TRBJ2-3, the V gene TRBV11-2; unclear D gene. This CDR3 region has 14 residues. V shed 1 base and J shed 1 base, with 6 bases lying between them. Germline-derived CDR1 and CDR2 are SGHAT and FQNNGV. CDR3 in amino acids: CASSLGSGTDTQYF. Written as DNA, the CDR3 is TGTGCCAGCAGCTTAGGTTCAGGCACAGATACGCAGTATTTT. Drawing the rest from reference TRBV11-2 and TRBJ2-3, the complete variable domain is EAGVAQSPRYKIIEKRQSVAFWCNPISGHATLYWYQQILGQGPKLLIQFQNNGVVDDSQLPKDRFSAERLKGVDSTLKIQPAKLEDSAVYLCASSLGSGTDTQYFGPGTRLTVL.

The chain combines TRBV11-3 with TRBJ1-3, with D hard to call. Per the germline V gene, CDR1 is SGHNT and CDR2 is YENEEA. The CDR3 is made up of 12 amino acids. Trimming shortened V by 2 bases and J by 4 bases, and 3 bases separated the two germline ends. CDR3 region: CASSLTGNTIYF. The CDR3 DNA is TGTGCCAGCAGCTTAACAGGAAACACCATATATTTT.

V usage is TRBV23-1 and J usage is TRBJ1-1, with 8 bases that match TRBD1. TRBV23-1 is an ORF; its function is uncertain. The CDR3 covers 20 residues. J was trimmed by 0 bases and V by 3 bases; bases with no gene match: 18. The CDR3 coding sequence is TGCGCCAGCAGTCAGACAGGGGCGACCGAGGCCGCGCTACTGAACACTGAAGCTTTCTTT. Translating it yields CASSQTGATEAALLNTEAFF.

V is TRBV5-8 and J is TRBJ1-1; D is possibly TRBD1 (5 bases). This CDR3 has 14 residues. Germline CDR1 SGHTS, CDR2 YDEGEE. Trimming took 4 bases from V and 1 from J, leaving 11 bases between them. CDR3 nucleotides: TGTGCCAGCAGCCCGAGACAGACGAACACTGAAGCTTTCTTT. Translation: CASSPRQTNTEAFF.

This chain connects TRBV11-2 to TRBJ2-7, with 7 nucleotides matching TRBD2. This CDR3 contains 15 residues. Germline loops: CDR1 SGHAT, CDR2 FQNNGV. V lost 5 bases to trimming and J lost 3 bases; unmatched junction nucleotides: 10. The CDR3 sequence: CASSPSWGGNYEQYF. For the CDR3, the DNA is TGTGCCAGCAGCCCGAGTTGGGGGGGTAACTACGAGCAGTACTTC.

The chain has TRBV7-8 and TRBJ1-1, with 7 nucleotides matching TRBD1. The CDR3 spans 15 residues. The junction had 4 bases not matched to a gene; V was cut back by 2 bases and J by 1 base. CDR1 and CDR2 (germline): SGHVS, FQNEAQ. For the CDR3, the DNA is TGTGCCAGCAGCTTAATGGGACAGAGGAACACTGAAGCTTTCTTT. It codes for CASSLMGQRNTEAFF.

In its sample, this clone was seen a few times. The chain carries TRBV24-1 and TRBJ2-2, with TRBD2 matching over 9 bases. Germline loops: CDR1 KGHDR, CDR2 SFDVKD. The CDR3 covers 16 residues. Unmatched junction bases numbered 7, after V lost 3 bases and J lost 6 bases. Here the CDR3 DNA reads TGTGCCACCAGTGATGCCCCCGGGACTAGCTCCGGGGAGCTGTTTTTT. Translating it yields CATSDAPGTSSGELFF.

This clone has just one count. This chain links TRBV20-1 with TRBJ2-7; either TRBD1 or TRBD2 may fit D (5 bases each). CDR1 is DFQATT, CDR2 SNEGSKA, per germline (reference sequence). V was shortened by 3 bases and J by 0 bases, with 12 bases between the two germline ends. The CDR3 spans 14 residues. CDR3 sequence: CSASPRDRSYEQYF. The CDR3, as DNA: TGCAGTGCTAGTCCCCGGGACCGCTCCTACGAGCAGTACTTC.

Points on this clone: This sample also contains other DNA sequences that code for the same CDR3. The chain carries TRBV5-1 and TRBJ1-3; the D is unclear. The CDR3 is 14 residues long. The V gene's germline CDR1 is SGHRS and CDR2 YFSETQ. Deletions cut 4 bases from V and 0 bases from J, with 8 bases between. The CDR3 DNA follows: TGCGCCAGCAGCCCTGGGAACTCTGGAAACACCATATATTTT. Its protein product is CASSPGNSGNTIYF. Variable domain in full (rest from reference TRBV5-1 and TRBJ1-3): KAGVTQTPRYLIKTRGQQVTLSCSPISGHRSVSWYQQTPGQGLQFLFEYFSETQRNKGNFPGRFSGRQFSNSRSEMNVSTLELGDSALYLCASSPGNSGNTIYFGEGSWLTVV.

The V and J genes are TRBV6-5 and TRBJ2-7; D is unclear. The CDR3 spans 14 residues. V was trimmed by 6 bases and J by 5 bases, leaving 17 bases between them. Germline CDR1 MNHEY, CDR2 SVGAGI. The CDR3 reads CASRGNGATDEQYF. The CDR3 region has the DNA TGTGCCAGCAGGGGGAACGGCGCGACCGACGAGCAGTACTTC.

The chain couples TRBV7-2 to TRBJ2-7; D remains unclear. The CDR3 is made up of 13 amino acids. V lost 4 bases and J 2 bases, leaving 9 bases between the germline ends. The germline V gene encodes CDR1 SGHTA and CDR2 FQGNSA. The CDR3 nucleotides are TGTGCCAGCAGCTCCTTCATCACCTACGAGCAGTACTTC. Translating it yields CASSSFITYEQYF. The entire variable domain, with the rest obtained from reference TRBV7-2 and TRBJ2-7, is as follows: GAGVSQSPSNKVTEKGKDVELRCDPISGHTALYWYRQSLGQGLEFLIYFQGNSAPDKSGLPSDRFSAERTGGSVSTLTIQRTQQEDSAVYLCASSSFITYEQYFGPGTRLTVT.

The J gene is TRBJ1-1, the V gene TRBV7-2, with 8 bases aligning to TRBD1. From germline, CDR1 is SGHTA and CDR2 FQGNSA. The V gene end was trimmed by 3 bases and the J gene end by 1 base; junction bases not matched to a gene: 4. The CDR3 has 15 residues. The CDR3 loop is CASSFQGAGNTEAFF. The DNA of the CDR3 is TGTGCCAGCAGCTTTCAGGGGGCAGGGAACACTGAAGCTTTCTTT.

V and J are TRBV27 and TRBJ1-6, with D unresolved. This CDR3 comprises 12 residues. V was cut by 3 bases and J by 7 bases, with 4 bases left in between. The V gene's germline CDR1 is MNHEY and CDR2 SMNVEV (reference sequence). This CDR3 is CASSLINSPLHF. CDR3 DNA: TGTGCCAGCAGTTTGATAAATTCACCCCTCCACTTT.

This chain joins TRBV7-9 and TRBJ2-1; perhaps TRBD1 as D (6 bases). Germline lookup yields CDR1 SEHNR and CDR2 FQNEAQ (reference sequence). Trimming shortened V by 4 bases and J by 2 bases, and 12 bases separated the two germline ends. The CDR3 consists of 15 residues. The CDR3, as DNA: TGTGCCAGCAGCTGCACCCAGGGGCCCTACAATGAGCAGTTCTTC. This gives the protein CASSCTQGPYNEQFF.

The J gene is TRBJ1-1, the V gene TRBV30, with D hard to call. CDR1 and CDR2 from the germline V gene are GTSNPN and SVGIG (reference sequence). The length of the CDR3 is 12 residues. Trimming stripped 0 bases from V and 8 bases from J, with 10 bases between. In DNA form, the CDR3 reads TGTGCCTGGAGTGTAAATCGGATAGAAGCTTTCTTT. The encoded protein is CAWSVNRIEAFF. Full variable domain (rest looked up from reference TRBV30 and TRBJ1-1): SQTIHQWPATLVQPVGSPLSLECTVEGTSNPNLYWYRQAAGRGLQLLFYSVGIGQISSEVPQNLSASRPQDRQFILSSKKLLLSDSGFYLCAWSVNRIEAFFGQGTRLTVV.

The V gene is TRBV6-1, the J gene TRBJ1-2; D unclear. The CDR3 covers 15 residues. Germline V gene sequence: CDR1 MNHNS, CDR2 SASEGT. Trimming stripped 1 base from V and 7 bases from J, with 16 bases between. CDR3 residues: CASSEVVQWKGGYTF. DNA of the CDR3: TGTGCCAGCAGTGAAGTAGTACAGTGGAAGGGTGGCTACACCTTC.

J is TRBJ1-6 and V is TRBV27; D remains ambiguous. The CDR3 is 15 amino acids. Germline assignment: CDR1 MNHEY and CDR2 SMNVEV (reference sequence). Between the trimmed V and J ends, which lost 3 bases and 4 bases, there was a span of 10 bases. CDR3 residues: CASSFTGVYNSPLHF. CDR3 nucleotides: TGTGCCAGCAGTTTCACTGGGGTGTATAATTCACCCCTCCACTTT.

This chain joins TRBV9 and TRBJ1-5, with D hard to call. Trimming removed 0 bases at V and 0 bases at J, with 10 bases between. The CDR3 runs to 16 residues. Germline loops: CDR1 SGDLS, CDR2 YYNGEE. The CDR3 here is CASSVGEGRSNQPQHF. The CDR3 DNA follows: TGTGCCAGCAGCGTAGGGGAGGGTCGTAGCAATCAGCCCCAGCATTTT.

This rearrangement joins TRBV25-1 to TRBJ1-5; D ambiguous. This CDR3 spans 15 amino acids. V gave up 10 bases and J gave up 1 base, with 17 bases separating them. Germline V CDR1 and CDR2: MGHDK, SYGVNS. The CDR3 region has the DNA TGTGCCAACTACACCTCACGCCCGAGCAATCAGCCCCAGCATTTT. Its protein is CANYTSRPSNQPQHF.

The chain couples TRBV2 to TRBJ1-1, with D tentatively TRBD1 (6 bases). Trimming shortened V by 7 bases and J by 3 bases, and 9 bases separated the two germline ends. Germline V gene lookup returns CDR1 SNHLY and CDR2 FYNNEI. CDR3 size: 12 residues. Here the CDR3 reads CASNREYTEAFF. The CDR3 bases are TGTGCCAGCAACAGGGAATACACTGAAGCTTTCTTT.